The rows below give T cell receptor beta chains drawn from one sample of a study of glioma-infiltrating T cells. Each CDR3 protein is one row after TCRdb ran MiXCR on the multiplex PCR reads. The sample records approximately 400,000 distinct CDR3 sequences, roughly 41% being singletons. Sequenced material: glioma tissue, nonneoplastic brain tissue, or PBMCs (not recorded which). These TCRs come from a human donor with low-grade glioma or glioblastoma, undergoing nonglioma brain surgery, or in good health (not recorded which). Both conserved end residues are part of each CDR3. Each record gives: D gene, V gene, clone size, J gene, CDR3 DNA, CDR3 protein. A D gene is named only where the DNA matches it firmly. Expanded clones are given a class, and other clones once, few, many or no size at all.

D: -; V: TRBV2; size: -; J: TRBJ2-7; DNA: TGTGCCAGCAGTGCGGGAAACTATTCCTACGAGCAGTACTTC; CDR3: CASSAGNYSYEQYF
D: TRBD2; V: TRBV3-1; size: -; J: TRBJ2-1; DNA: TGTGCCAGTAGGTCGGGGGGGCGCGTTGAGCAGTTCTTC; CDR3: CASRSGGRVEQFF
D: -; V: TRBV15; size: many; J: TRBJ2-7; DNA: TGTGCCACCAGCCCGCGGACATTCTACGAGCAGTACTTC; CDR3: CATSPRTFYEQYF
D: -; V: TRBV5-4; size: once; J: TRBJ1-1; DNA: TGTGCCAGCAGCGACCCTGCGGGGAACACTGAAGCTTTCTTT; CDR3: CASSDPAGNTEAFF
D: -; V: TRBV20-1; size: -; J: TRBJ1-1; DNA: TGCAGTGCCCTAGAGATACAGATGAACAGTGAAGCTTTCTTC; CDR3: CSALEIQMNSEAFF
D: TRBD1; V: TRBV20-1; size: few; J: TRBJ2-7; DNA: TGCAGTGGGGGACAGCCGCCTCACCGAGAGCAGTACTTC; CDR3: CSGGQPPHREQYF
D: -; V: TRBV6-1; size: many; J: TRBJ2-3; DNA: TGTGCCAGCAAAGCCGCCCGGGGCACAGATACGCAGTATTTT; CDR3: CASKAARGTDTQYF
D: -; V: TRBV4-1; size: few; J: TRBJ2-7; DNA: TGCGCCAGCAGCCAACCGGGTTCCCAGATTGCCTACGAGCAGTACTTC; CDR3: CASSQPGSQIAYEQYF
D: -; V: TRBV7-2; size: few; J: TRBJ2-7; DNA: TGTGCCAGCAGCTTAGTGCAGTCTGCAGAAGGGGAGCAGTACTTC; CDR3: CASSLVQSAEGEQYF
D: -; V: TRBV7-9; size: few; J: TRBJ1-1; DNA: TGTGCCAGCAGCTTAAACGGAGCTTTCTTT; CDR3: CASSLNGAFF
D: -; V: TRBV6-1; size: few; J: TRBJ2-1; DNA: TGTGCCAGCAGTTATGTCCACAATGAGCAGTTCTTC; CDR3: CASSYVHNEQFF
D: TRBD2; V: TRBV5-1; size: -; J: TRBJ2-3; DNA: TGCGCCAGCAGCTTTGGGACTAGCGGGAGTCAAGATACGCAGTATTTT; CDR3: CASSFGTSGSQDTQYF
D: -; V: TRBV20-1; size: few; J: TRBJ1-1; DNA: TGCAGTGCTAGAGATGGAAACAGCTTTGAAGCTTTCTTT; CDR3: CSARDGNSFEAFF
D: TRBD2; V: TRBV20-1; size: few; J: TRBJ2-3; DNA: TGCAGTGCTGGACGGGAGGCACTCCTTGATACGCAGTATTTT; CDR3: CSAGREALLDTQYF
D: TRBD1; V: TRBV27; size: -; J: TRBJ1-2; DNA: TGTGCCAACAGTACGGGGACAGGGAAAATCCCCGGGGGCTATGGCTACACCTTC; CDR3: CANSTGTGKIPGGYGYTF
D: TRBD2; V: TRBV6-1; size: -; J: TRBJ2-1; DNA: TGTGCCAGCAGTCAACGCCCCCCGGGACTAGCGGATAATAAGCAGTTCTTC; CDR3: CASSQRPPGLADNKQFF
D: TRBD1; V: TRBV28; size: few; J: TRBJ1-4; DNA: TGTGCCAGCAGCAAGGGGGACAGGAAAAATGAAAAACTGTTTTTT; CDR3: CASSKGDRKNEKLFF
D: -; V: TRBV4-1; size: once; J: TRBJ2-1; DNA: TGCGCCAGCAGCCAAGAAGGCGCCGGGAGCACCTACAATGAGCAGTTCTTC; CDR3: CASSQEGAGSTYNEQFF
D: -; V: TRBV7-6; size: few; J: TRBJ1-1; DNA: TGTGCCAGCAGCTTATTTGGGGACGACACTGAAGCTTTCTTT; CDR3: CASSLFGDDTEAFF
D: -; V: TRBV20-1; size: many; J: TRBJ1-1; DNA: TGCAGTGCTAGAGTTGGGAATATCGACACTGAAGCTTTCTTT; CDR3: CSARVGNIDTEAFF
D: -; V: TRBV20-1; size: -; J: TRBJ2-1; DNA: TGCAGTGCTAGAGTGGGCTCCCTTAATGAGCAGTTCTTC; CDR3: CSARVGSLNEQFF
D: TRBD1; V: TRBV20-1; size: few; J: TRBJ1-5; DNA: TGCAGTGCTATAAACCCGGGACAGGGGTATCAGCCCCAGCATTTT; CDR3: CSAINPGQGYQPQHF
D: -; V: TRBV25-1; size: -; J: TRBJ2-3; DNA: TGTGCCAGCAGTGAAAGGACAGTCCAGGGGACAGATACGCAGTATTTT; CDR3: CASSERTVQGTDTQYF